These T cell receptor beta chains were read from a single sample in a study of siplizumab effects on memory and regulatory T cells. The data were produced by immunoSEQ multiplex PCR, yet TCRdb's version contains in-frame clones alone and is incomplete. Of 50,000 or so clones in the sample, roughly 87% were seen once. The sequencing input was naive CD8+ T cells sorted from blood. These receptors all come from a human donor in good health. Each CDR3 is given with its conserved first and last residue. The D gene is left open where the match is weak. Some rows mark clone size as missing; the rest say once, few, many or name a class of expanded clone.

j_call clone_size d_call v_call cdr3_nt cdr3_aa
TRBJ2-5 . TRBD2 TRBV7-9 TGTGCCAGCAGCTCCGGGGTAGCGGGGAGTATAGAGACCCAGTACTTC CASSSGVAGSIETQYF
TRBJ1-1 . TRBD1 TRBV13 TGTGCCAGCAGCGGCTCAACAGGGGGCACTGAAGCTTTCTTT CASSGSTGGTEAFF
TRBJ2-2 . . TRBV27 TGTGCCAGCAGTTTATCGGGTAGATACACCGGGGAGCTGTTTTTT CASSLSGRYTGELFF
TRBJ2-1 . TRBD1 TRBV6-1 TGTGCCAGCAGTGAAGATATAGGACAGGGGTGGTACAATGAGCAGTTCTTC CASSEDIGQGWYNEQFF
TRBJ1-1 . . TRBV19 TGTGCCAGTTCAAGGATAGATCCGAACACTGAAGCTTTCTTT CASSRIDPNTEAFF
TRBJ1-1 once . TRBV4-1 TGCGCCAGCAGCCAAGATGGAAACACTGAAGCTTTCTTT CASSQDGNTEAFF
TRBJ2-3 . . TRBV4-1 TGCGCCAGCAGCCAAGATTGGTCGGGTACTTTCACAGATACGCAGTATTTT CASSQDWSGTFTDTQYF
TRBJ1-1 . . TRBV13 TGTGCCAGCAGCTTAGGCGGGGCAGGGGCCGGCACTGAAGCTTTCTTT CASSLGGAGAGTEAFF
TRBJ2-7 . TRBD1 TRBV15 TGTGCCACCAGCAGACCCCCCGGGACAGGTCACCACGAGCAGTACTTC CATSRPPGTGHHEQYF
TRBJ2-5 . . TRBV5-8 TGTGCCAGCAGCTGGATTTTGGAGACCCAGTACTTC CASSWILETQYF
TRBJ2-1 . . TRBV11-2 TGTGCCAGCAGCTTCTCGGGAGTGGACTACAATGAGCAGTTCTTC CASSFSGVDYNEQFF
TRBJ1-1 . . TRBV10-3 TGTGCCATCAGTGATCACCGTTTGGGGGTTTATGAAGCTTTCTTT CAISDHRLGVYEAFF
TRBJ2-1 . . TRBV5-4 TGTGCCAGCAGCCTCAAAGATGAGCAGTTCTTC CASSLKDEQFF
TRBJ2-7 . . TRBV7-7 TGTGCTAGCAGCTTAGTTCTGGGGGCGGCCAACGAGCAGTACTTC CASSLVLGAANEQYF
TRBJ2-3 few . TRBV7-3 TGTGCCAGCAGCTTAACGTTCGGTGGACTTGGTACGCAGTATTTT CASSLTFGGLGTQYF
TRBJ2-7 . TRBD2 TRBV7-9 TGTGCCAGCAGTGGACTAGCGGGGTTCTACGAGCAGTACTTC CASSGLAGFYEQYF
TRBJ1-1 . . TRBV9 TGTGCCAGCAGCGCAGGGGAGGGAGGCACCACTGAAGCTTTCTTT CASSAGEGGTTEAFF
TRBJ2-7 . TRBD1 TRBV19 TGTGCCAGTAGCGCAGGGACAGGGGTCCACGAGCAGTACTTC CASSAGTGVHEQYF